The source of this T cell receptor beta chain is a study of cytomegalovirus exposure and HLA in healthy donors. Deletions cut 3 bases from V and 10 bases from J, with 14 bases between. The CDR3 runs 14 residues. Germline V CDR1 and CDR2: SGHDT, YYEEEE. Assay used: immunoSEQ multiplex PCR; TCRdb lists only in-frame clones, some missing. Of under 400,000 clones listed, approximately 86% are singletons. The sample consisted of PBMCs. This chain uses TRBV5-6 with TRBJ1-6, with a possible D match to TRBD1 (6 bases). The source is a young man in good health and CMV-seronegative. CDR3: CASSYYRVRSPLHF. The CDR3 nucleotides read TGTGCCAGCAGCTACTACAGGGTACGGTCACCCCTCCACTTT.